Listed below are T cell receptor beta chains from one sample, sequenced in a study of T cells in Graves' hyperthyroidism and ophthalmopathy. Via MiXCR, TCRdb re-called the multiplex PCR reads, giving one row per CDR3 protein. The sample yields fewer than 800,000 distinct CDR3 sequences, about a sixth seen once. The sequenced material came from blood. These receptor sequences come from a man younger than 30 with Graves' hyperthyroidism. CDR3s include the opening cysteine and the closing phenylalanine or tryptophan. The D gene is left open where the match is weak. Size is omitted from some rows. Given values are once, few, many or a class for expanded clones.

v_gene	abundance	d_gene	j_gene	CDR3aa	CDR3nt
TRBV27	many	.	TRBJ2-5	CASSGLPGTQYF	TGTGCCAGCAGTGGCCTCCCCGGGACCCAGTACTTC
TRBV28	few	.	TRBJ2-2	CASSFAGAQYTGELFF	TGTGCCAGCAGTTTTGCAGGGGCGCAGTATACCGGGGAGCTGTTTTTT
TRBV9	few	.	TRBJ2-1	CASSVGRGNEQFF	TGTGCCAGCAGCGTAGGGCGCGGAAATGAGCAGTTCTTC
TRBV20-1	few	.	TRBJ1-2	CSAMSPHTGYGYTF	TGCAGTGCTATGAGCCCCCACACCGGCTATGGCTACACCTTC
TRBV11-3	few	.	TRBJ2-7	CASTPERVSYEQYF	TGTGCCAGCACCCCCGAAAGGGTTTCCTACGAGCAGTACTTC
TRBV18	many	TRBD2	TRBJ2-5	CASSPSLASETQYF	TGTGCCAGCTCACCATCACTAGCGTCAGAGACCCAGTACTTC
TRBV6-2/TRBV6-3	.	.	TRBJ2-3	CASSTEQGIADTQYF	TGTGCCAGCAGTACGGAACAGGGTATCGCAGATACGCAGTATTTT
TRBV28	many	.	TRBJ2-3	CASNPASSGTDTQYF	TGTGCCAGCAACCCCGCCTCTAGCGGCACAGATACGCAGTATTTT
TRBV28	many	.	TRBJ2-7	CASTSRHTSSYEQYF	TGTGCCAGCACCTCCCGGCACACCAGCTCCTACGAGCAGTACTTC
TRBV12-5	many	TRBD1	TRBJ2-1	CASGSDREVLSEQFF	TGTGCTAGTGGTTCGGACAGGGAAGTACTCAGTGAGCAGTTCTTC
TRBV7-2	.	.	TRBJ2-1	CASSLGGLVGDEQFF	TGTGCCAGCAGCTTAGGAGGATTGGTCGGGGATGAGCAGTTCTTC
TRBV5-1	few	.	TRBJ2-6	CASSLGPAGANVLTF	TGCGCCAGCAGCTTGGGGCCCGCTGGGGCCAACGTCCTGACTTTC
TRBV7-2	many	.	TRBJ1-2	CASSPLAGAYGYTF	TGTGCCAGCAGCCCCCTAGCTGGAGCCTATGGCTACACCTTC
TRBV5-1	many	TRBD1	TRBJ1-4	CASRGQGASNEKLFF	TGCGCCAGCAGGGGACAGGGGGCGTCTAATGAAAAACTGTTTTTT
TRBV20-1	.	.	TRBJ2-7	CSASQGTYEQYF	TGCAGTGCTAGCCAGGGGACCTACGAGCAGTACTTC
TRBV3-1	many	.	TRBJ2-5	CASSQGETQYF	TGTGCCAGCAGCCAGGGGGAGACCCAGTACTTC
TRBV2	few	.	TRBJ2-1	CASSGLGSGHSYNEQFF	TGTGCCAGCAGTGGTCTTGGGAGCGGGCACTCCTACAATGAGCAGTTCTTC
TRBV15	few	.	TRBJ1-2	CATSRADRNYGYTF	TGTGCCACCAGCAGAGCCGACAGAAACTATGGCTACACCTTC
TRBV20-1	many	TRBD1	TRBJ2-7	CSASRQGSSYEQYF	TGCAGTGCTAGTCGACAGGGAAGCTCCTACGAGCAGTACTTC
TRBV2	many	.	TRBJ2-3	CASSEDSTDTQYF	TGTGCCAGCAGCGAAGATTCTACAGATACGCAGTATTTT
TRBV28	few	TRBD1	TRBJ1-4	CASSRYTGGTSEKLFF	TGTGCCAGCAGCCGTTACACAGGGGGCACGAGTGAAAAACTGTTTTTT
TRBV7-2	many	.	TRBJ2-5	CASSSSGRWETQYF	TGTGCCAGCAGCTCCAGCGGGCGGTGGGAGACCCAGTACTTC
TRBV28	many	.	TRBJ2-6	CASSQVGGQSSGANVLTF	TGTGCCAGCAGTCAAGTTGGGGGCCAGAGCTCTGGGGCCAACGTCCTGACTTTC
TRBV15	.	.	TRBJ2-2	CATSGTPGELFF	TGTGCCACCAGCGGGACTCCCGGGGAGCTGTTTTTT
TRBV29-1	few	TRBD1	TRBJ1-2	CSVRGGTGHGYTF	TGCAGCGTTAGAGGGGGGACAGGGCACGGCTACACCTTC
TRBV7-2	many	TRBD2	TRBJ2-7	CASSPLAGVQYF	TGTGCCAGCAGCCCACTAGCGGGAGTGCAGTACTTC
TRBV20-1	many	.	TRBJ2-7	CSASQPPSYEQYF	TGCAGTGCTAGCCAGCCTCCGTCCTACGAGCAGTACTTC
TRBV15	many	TRBD1	TRBJ2-7	CATSMGQDPSYEQYF	TGTGCCACCAGCATGGGACAGGACCCTTCCTACGAGCAGTACTTC
TRBV10-1	few	.	TRBJ2-2	CASSESWEANTGELFF	TGCGCCAGCAGTGAGTCATGGGAGGCGAACACCGGGGAGCTGTTTTTT
TRBV9	few	TRBD2	TRBJ2-5	CASSPRGAGVPETQYF	TGTGCCAGCAGCCCCCGGGGAGCGGGAGTACCGGAGACCCAGTACTTC
TRBV3-1	.	.	TRBJ2-7	CASSRTTDEQYF	TGTGCCAGCAGCCGCACAACCGACGAGCAGTACTTC